This T cell receptor (beta chain) was sequenced in a study of cytomegalovirus exposure and HLA in healthy donors. Study-wide background: In a later analysis, the roughly 120 validation repertoires were reported to have used the same platform as the 650 to 800 first-cohort repertoires. General study points: Altogether, 150 to 200 TCR beta chains were recorded as cytomegalovirus-associated.

Separation from the roughly 670-subject first cohort characterized the approximately 120-subject validation cohort, to which the donors belonged. Some clones are missing from TCRdb's copy, which holds only in-frame ones; the method was immunoSEQ multiplex PCR. The data contain hundreds of thousands of clones, around nine tenths of them seen just once; the ten biggest clones take up about 2%. The ends were cut back, 4 bases at V and 9 bases at J, with 16 bases in the middle. The CDR3 length is 12 residues. Germline assignment: CDR1 GTSNPN and CDR2 SVGIG (reference sequence). Of note for this clone: Its target is unknown.

Material for sequencing was PBMCs. This TCR came from a woman between 18 and 29 years old in good health and CMV-seropositive. The V and J genes are TRBV30 and TRBJ2-7; maybe TRBD2 (6 bases). The CDR3 loop reads CAWISGGGGQYF. The CDR3 DNA is TGTGCCTGGATCAGTGGGGGAGGAGGGCAGTACTTC.